A selection of T cell receptor beta chains follows, all from one sample in a study of shared clonotypes between healthy human individuals. Sequencing used immunoSEQ multiplex PCR; TCRdb keeps in-frame clones, though not all of them. The profile shows 2 million to 3 million clones, 93% of them singletons. Specimen: naive CD4+ T cells from PBMCs. Source of these receptors: a man aged 18 to 29 in good health. Some clones in this sample may be carry-over from other donors' samples. CDR3s include the opening cysteine and the closing phenylalanine or tryptophan.

TRBV25-1,CASSEPIGSGSPLNEQFF
TRBV11-2,CASSSPREGGDTQYF
TRBV28,CASSLPSWAESTDTQYF
TRBV4-1,CASSQLWRQPQHF
TRBV19,CASSRQGIGEKLFF
TRBV7-9,CASSPLGAGDEETQYF
TRBV30,CAWTGWGETQYF
TRBV28,CASRGTTTVGNQPQHF
TRBV7-8,CASSLGQGSNEKLFF
TRBV5-1,CASSTGTGSGNQPQHF
TRBV6-1,CASDSGTHSGNTIYF
TRBV6-4,CASSTDRLSNTGELFF
TRBV28,CASSPLGRDPDTQYF
TRBV18,CASSPQGPSTDTQYF
TRBV27,CASSGRGYSTDTQYF
TRBV11-2,CASSLGQGIYEQYF
TRBV5-1,CASSLPGQGPFYYF
TRBV28,CASRPYRASGVDTQYF
TRBV29-1,CSVLTSLGTGANEKLFF
TRBV7-9,CASSLVGLNTEAFF